Following are 5 T cell receptor beta chains from one sample sequenced in a study of blood T cell repertoires in COVID-19. Repertoires were generated with immunoSEQ multiplex PCR, while TCRdb's copy carries only in-frame clones and drops some. The sample holds 110,000 to 150,000 clones; about 87% are singletons and the top ten take less than 2%. The source material was peripheral blood. These receptors all stem from a woman between 50 and 59 years old with acute or convalescent COVID-19.

The sample holds a few counts of this clone. The V and J genes are TRBV27 and TRBJ2-3; the D gene is possibly TRBD2 (6 bases). Germline values: CDR1 MNHEY, CDR2 SMNVEV (reference sequence). V was cut by 5 bases and J by 3 bases, with 12 bases left in between. This CDR3 has 14 amino acids. The chain's CDR3 is CASSNRDLTDTQYF. CDR3 bases: TGTGCCAGCAGTAACCGGGACTTGACAGATACGCAGTATTTT.

This clone was found once. V and J are TRBV11-3 and TRBJ1-4; TRBD1 is a possible D gene (5 bases). Trimming took 5 bases from V and 12 from J, leaving 16 bases between them. The CDR3 has 13 residues. Looked up from germline, CDR1 is SGHNT and CDR2 is YENEEA. The CDR3, as DNA: TGTGCCAGCAGCCGGGGGGATCGTGGGGAACTGTTTTTT. This translates into CASSRGDRGELFF. The whole variable domain, remainder taken from reference TRBV11-3 and TRBJ1-4, is EAGVVQSPRYKIIEKKQPVAFWCNPISGHNTLYWYLQNLGQGPELLIRYENEEAVDDSQLPKDRFSAERLKGVDSTLKIQPAELGDSAVYLCASSRGDRGELFFGSGTQLSVL.

This clone was picked up a small number of times. The chain's CDR3 is CASSPVGSVGNQPQHF. The CDR3 DNA sequence: TGTGCCAGCTCACCAGTGGGGAGCGTAGGGAATCAGCCCCAGCATTTT. The chain joins TRBV18 to TRBJ1-5; D is unresolved. Germline lookup yields CDR1 KGHSH and CDR2 LQKENI. Deletions cut 2 bases from V and 4 bases from J, with 15 bases between. The CDR3 runs 16 residues.

The chain has TRBV3-1 (or the pseudogene TRBV3-2) and TRBJ2-7; TRBD2 matches at 11 bases. CDR1 is LGHDT and CDR2 is YNNKEL in the germline V gene (reference sequence). This CDR3 region has 12 residues. The junction had 1 base not matched to a gene; V was cut back by 8 bases and J by 4 bases. CDR3 DNA sequence: TGTGCCAGCGGGACTAGCGGTTACGAGCAGTACTTC. This gives the protein CASGTSGYEQYF.

The chain couples TRBV5-1 to TRBJ2-3; possibly TRBD2 for D (6 bases). This CDR3 has 15 residues. V lost 6 bases and J lost 0, with 14 bases in between. The germline CDR1 and CDR2 sequences are SGHRS and YFSETQ. The CDR3 sequence: CASTRASDSTDTQYF. In DNA, the CDR3 is TGCGCCAGCACCCGGGCTAGCGATAGCACAGATACGCAGTATTTT.